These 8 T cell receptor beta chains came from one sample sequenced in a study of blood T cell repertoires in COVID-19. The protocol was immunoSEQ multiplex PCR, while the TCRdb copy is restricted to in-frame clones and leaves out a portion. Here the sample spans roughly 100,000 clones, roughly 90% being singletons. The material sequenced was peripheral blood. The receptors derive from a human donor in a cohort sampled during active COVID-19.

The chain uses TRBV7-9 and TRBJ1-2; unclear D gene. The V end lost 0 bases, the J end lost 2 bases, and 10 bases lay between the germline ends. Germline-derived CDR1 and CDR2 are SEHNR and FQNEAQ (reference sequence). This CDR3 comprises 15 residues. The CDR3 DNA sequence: TGTGCCAGCAGCTTAGCGGTGAGATACAACTATGGCTACACCTTC. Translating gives CASSLAVRYNYGYTF.

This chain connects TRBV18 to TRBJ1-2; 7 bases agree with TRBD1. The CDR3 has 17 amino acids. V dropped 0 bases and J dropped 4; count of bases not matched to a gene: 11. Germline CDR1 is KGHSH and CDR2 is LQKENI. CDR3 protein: CASSPPGQFVGGYGYTF. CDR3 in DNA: TGTGCCAGCTCACCACCGGGACAGTTTGTAGGAGGCTATGGCTACACCTTC.

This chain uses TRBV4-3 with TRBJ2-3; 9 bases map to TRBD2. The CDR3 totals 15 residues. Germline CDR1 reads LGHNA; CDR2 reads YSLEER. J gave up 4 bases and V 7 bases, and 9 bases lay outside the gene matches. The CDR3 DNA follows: TGCGCCAGCAAACCTAGCGGGGTATTGGCAGATACGCAGTATTTT. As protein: CASKPSGVLADTQYF.

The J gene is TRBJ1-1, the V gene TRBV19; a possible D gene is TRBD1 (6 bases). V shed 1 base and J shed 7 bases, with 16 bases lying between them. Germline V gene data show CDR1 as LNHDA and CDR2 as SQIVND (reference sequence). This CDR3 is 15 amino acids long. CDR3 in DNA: TGTGCCAGTAGTATAGTAGGGCAGGGGCTCGGTGAAGCTTTCTTT. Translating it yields CASSIVGQGLGEAFF.

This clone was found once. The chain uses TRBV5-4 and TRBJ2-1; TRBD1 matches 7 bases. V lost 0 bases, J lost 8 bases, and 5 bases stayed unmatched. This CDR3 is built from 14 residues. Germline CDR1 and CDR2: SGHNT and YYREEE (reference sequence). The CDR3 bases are TGTGCCAGCAGCTTGGAACAGGGGATGGATGAGCAGTTCTTC. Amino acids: CASSLEQGMDEQFF.

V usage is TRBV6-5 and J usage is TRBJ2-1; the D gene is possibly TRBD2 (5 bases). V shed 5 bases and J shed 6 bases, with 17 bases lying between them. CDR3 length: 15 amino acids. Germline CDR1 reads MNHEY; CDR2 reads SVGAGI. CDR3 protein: CASSQTVTEGNEQFF. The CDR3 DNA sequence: TGTGCCAGCAGTCAGACGGTAACAGAGGGCAATGAGCAGTTCTTC.

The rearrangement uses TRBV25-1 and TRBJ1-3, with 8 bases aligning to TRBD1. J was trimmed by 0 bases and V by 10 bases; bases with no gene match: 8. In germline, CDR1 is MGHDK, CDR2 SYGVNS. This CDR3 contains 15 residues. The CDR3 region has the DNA TGTGCCACCGCAGGGGGCCGGATCTCTGGAAACACCATATATTTT. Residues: CATAGGRISGNTIYF.

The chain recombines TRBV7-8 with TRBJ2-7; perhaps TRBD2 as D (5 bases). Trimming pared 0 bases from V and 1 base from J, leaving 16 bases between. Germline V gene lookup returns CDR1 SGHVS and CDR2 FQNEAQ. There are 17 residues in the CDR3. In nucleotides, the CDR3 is TGTGCCAGCAGCTTAGCCCCAAAGGGAGTAGGGTCCTACGAGCAGTACTTC. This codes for CASSLAPKGVGSYEQYF.